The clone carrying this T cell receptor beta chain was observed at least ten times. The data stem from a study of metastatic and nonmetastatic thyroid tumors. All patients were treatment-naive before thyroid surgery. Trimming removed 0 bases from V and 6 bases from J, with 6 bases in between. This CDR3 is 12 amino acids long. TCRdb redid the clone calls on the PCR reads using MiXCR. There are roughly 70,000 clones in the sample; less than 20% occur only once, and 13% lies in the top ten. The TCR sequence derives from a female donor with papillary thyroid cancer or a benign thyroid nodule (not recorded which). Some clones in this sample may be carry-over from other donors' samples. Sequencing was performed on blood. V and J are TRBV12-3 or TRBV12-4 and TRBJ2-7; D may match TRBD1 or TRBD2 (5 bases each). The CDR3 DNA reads TGTGCCAGCAGTTTAGCGGGGACCGAGCAGTACTTC. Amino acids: CASSLAGTEQYF.